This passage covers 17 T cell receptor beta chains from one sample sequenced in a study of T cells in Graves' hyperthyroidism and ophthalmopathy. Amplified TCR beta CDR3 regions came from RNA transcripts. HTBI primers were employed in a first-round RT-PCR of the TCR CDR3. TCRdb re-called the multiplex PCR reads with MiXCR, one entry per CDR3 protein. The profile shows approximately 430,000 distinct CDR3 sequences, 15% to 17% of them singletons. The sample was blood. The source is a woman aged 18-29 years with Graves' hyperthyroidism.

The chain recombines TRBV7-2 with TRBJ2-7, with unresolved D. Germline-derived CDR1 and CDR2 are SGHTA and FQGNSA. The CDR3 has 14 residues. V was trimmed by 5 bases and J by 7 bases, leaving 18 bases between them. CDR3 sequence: CASSPRVGHQEQYF. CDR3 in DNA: TGTGCCAGCAGCCCTCGGGTGGGCCATCAAGAGCAGTACTTC.

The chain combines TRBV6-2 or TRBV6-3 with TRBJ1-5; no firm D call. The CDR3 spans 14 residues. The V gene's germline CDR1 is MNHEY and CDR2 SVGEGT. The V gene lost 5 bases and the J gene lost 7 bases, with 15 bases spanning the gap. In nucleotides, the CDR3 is TGTGCCAGCAGTAACGGTTTTAGCGCGCAGCCCCAGCATTTT. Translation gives CASSNGFSAQPQHF.

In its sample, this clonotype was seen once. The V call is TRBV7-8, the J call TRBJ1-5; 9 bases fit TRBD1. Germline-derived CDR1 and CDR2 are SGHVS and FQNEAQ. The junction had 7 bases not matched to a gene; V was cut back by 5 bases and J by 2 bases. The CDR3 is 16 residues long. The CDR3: CASSRSGTGRNQPQHF. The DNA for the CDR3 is TGTGCCAGCAGCCGATCCGGGACAGGGCGCAATCAGCCCCAGCATTTT.

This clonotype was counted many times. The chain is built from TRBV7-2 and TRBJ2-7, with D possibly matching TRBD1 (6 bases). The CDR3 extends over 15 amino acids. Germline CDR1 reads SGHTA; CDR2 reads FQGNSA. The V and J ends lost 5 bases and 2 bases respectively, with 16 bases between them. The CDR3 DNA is TGTGCCAGCAGCGTAGGGACATCGGTAGCCTACGAGCAGTACTTC. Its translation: CASSVGTSVAYEQYF.

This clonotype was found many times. CDR3 residues: CSARDGNGNEQYF. The DNA for the CDR3 is TGCAGTGCTAGAGATGGGAATGGGAACGAGCAGTACTTC. The chain joins TRBV20-1 to TRBJ2-7; D not certain. The CDR3 is 13 residues long. Trimming removed 0 bases at V and 5 bases at J, with 11 bases between. Germline V gene lookup returns CDR1 DFQATT and CDR2 SNEGSKA (reference sequence).

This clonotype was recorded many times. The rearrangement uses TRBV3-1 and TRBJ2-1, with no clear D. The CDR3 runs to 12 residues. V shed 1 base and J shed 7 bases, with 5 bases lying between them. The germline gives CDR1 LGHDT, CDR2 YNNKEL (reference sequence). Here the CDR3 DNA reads TGTGCCAGCAGCCAAGTAGAAAATGAGCAGTTCTTC. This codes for CASSQVENEQFF.

DNA for the CDR3: TGTGCCAGCAGCTCAGGGACAGGGTTTTATGGCTACACCTTC. It codes for CASSSGTGFYGYTF. This chain joins TRBV9 and TRBJ1-2; 9 nucleotides match TRBD1. After removal of 4 bases from V and 5 bases from J, the junction contained 6 bases not matched to a gene. This CDR3 comprises 14 residues. Per germline, CDR1 SGDLS and CDR2 YYNGEE. Using reference TRBV9 and TRBJ1-2 for the parts outside the CDR3, the full variable domain is DSGVTQTPKHLITATGQRVTLRCSPRSGDLSVYWYQQSLDQGLQFLIQYYNGEERAKGNILERFSAQQFPDLHSELNLSSLELGDSALYFCASSSGTGFYGYTFGSGTRLTVV.

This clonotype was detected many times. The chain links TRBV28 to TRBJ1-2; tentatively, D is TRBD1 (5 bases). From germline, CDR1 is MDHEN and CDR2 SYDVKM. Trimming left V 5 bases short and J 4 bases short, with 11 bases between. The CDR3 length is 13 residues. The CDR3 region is CASSPRRAYGYTF. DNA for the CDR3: TGTGCCAGCAGTCCTCGCAGGGCCTATGGCTACACCTTC.

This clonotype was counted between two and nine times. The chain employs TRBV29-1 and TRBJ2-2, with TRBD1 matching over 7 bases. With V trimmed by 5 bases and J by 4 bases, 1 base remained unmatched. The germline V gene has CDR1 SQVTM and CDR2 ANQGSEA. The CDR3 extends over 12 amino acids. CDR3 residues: CSVWDSTGELFF. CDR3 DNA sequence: TGCAGCGTTTGGGACAGCACCGGGGAGCTGTTTTTT.

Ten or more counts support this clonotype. The DNA of the CDR3 is TGTGCCAGCAGTTACTCACGGGAGGGCCGAAACCATAACTATGGCTACACCTTC. It codes for CASSYSREGRNHNYGYTF. The J gene is TRBJ1-2, the V gene TRBV6-6; no reliable D call. The CDR3 has 18 amino acids. V was pared by 0 bases and J by 1 base, with 18 bases between. Germline values: CDR1 MNHNY, CDR2 SVGAGI (reference sequence).

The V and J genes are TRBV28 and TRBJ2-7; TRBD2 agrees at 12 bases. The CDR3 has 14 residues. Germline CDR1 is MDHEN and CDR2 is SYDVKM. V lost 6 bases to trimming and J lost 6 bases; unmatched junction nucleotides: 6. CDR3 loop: CASSSSGRAVEQYF. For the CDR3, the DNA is TGTGCCAGCAGCTCTAGCGGGAGGGCTGTCGAGCAGTACTTC.

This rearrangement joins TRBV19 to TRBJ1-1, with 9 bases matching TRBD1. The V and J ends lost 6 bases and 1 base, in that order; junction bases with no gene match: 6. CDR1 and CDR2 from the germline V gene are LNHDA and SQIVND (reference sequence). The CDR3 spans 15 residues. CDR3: CASSTQGQGNTEAFF. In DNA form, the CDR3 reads TGTGCCAGTAGCACACAGGGACAGGGGAACACTGAAGCTTTCTTT.

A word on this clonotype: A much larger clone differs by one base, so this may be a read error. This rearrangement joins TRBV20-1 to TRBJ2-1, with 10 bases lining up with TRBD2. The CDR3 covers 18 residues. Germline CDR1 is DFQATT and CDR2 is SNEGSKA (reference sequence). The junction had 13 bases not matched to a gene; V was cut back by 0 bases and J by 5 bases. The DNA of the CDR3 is TGCAGTGCTAGAGACAGCGGGGGGGCAGAATGGCCCAACAATGAGCAGTTCTTC. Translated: CSARDSGGAEWPNNEQFF.

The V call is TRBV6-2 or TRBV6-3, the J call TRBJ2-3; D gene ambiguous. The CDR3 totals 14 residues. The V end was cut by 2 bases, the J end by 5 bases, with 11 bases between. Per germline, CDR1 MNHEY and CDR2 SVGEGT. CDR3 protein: CASSYEGLGDTQYF. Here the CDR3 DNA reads TGTGCCAGCAGTTACGAAGGCCTGGGAGATACGCAGTATTTT.

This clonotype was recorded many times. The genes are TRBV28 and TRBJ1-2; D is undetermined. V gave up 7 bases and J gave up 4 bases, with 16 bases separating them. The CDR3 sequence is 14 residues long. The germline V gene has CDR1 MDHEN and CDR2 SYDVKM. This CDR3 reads CASTTSGRIYGYTF. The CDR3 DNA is TGTGCCAGCACCACCTCCGGCAGGATCTATGGCTACACCTTC.

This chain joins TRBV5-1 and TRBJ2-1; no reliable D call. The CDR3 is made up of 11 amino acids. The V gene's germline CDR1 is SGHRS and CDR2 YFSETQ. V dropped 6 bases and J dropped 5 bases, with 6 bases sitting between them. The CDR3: CASTQNNEQFF. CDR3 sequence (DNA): TGCGCCAGCACCCAAAACAATGAGCAGTTCTTC.

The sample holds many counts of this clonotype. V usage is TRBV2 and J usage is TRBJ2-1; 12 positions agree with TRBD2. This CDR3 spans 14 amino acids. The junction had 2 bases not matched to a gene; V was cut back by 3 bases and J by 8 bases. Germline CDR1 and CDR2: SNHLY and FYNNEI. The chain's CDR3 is CASSDPSGRDEQFF. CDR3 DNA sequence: TGTGCCAGCAGTGACCCTAGCGGGAGGGATGAGCAGTTCTTC.